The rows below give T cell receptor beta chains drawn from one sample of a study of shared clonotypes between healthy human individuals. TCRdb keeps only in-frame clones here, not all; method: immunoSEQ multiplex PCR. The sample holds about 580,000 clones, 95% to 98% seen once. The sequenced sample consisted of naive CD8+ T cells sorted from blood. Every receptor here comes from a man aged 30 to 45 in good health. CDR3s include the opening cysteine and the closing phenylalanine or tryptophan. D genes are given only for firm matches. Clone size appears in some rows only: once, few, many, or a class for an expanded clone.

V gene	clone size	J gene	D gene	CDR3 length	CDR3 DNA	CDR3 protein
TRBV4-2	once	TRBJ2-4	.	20	TGTGCCAGCAGCCAGATTTGGACAGGTGCGATGAGGCGGGGGAAAAACATTCAGTACTTC	CASSQIWTGAMRRGKNIQYF
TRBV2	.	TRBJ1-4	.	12	TGTGCCAGCAGGGGACTCAGGGAAAAACTGTTTTTT	CASRGLREKLFF
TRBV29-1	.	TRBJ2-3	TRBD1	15	TGCAGCGTCATGACCGGGACAGGGGGGTCAGATACGCAGTATTTT	CSVMTGTGGSDTQYF
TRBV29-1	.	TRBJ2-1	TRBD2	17	TGCAGCGCCCAGGGACTAGCGGGGACGAGCTCCTACAATGAGCAGTTCTTC	CSAQGLAGTSSYNEQFF
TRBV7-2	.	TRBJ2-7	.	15	TGTGCCAGCAGCTTGGAGGCAGGTATTTTGAACGAGCAGTACTTC	CASSLEAGILNEQYF
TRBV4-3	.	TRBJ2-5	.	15	TGCGCCAGCAGCCCAACCCCCGGGCAGCAAGAGACCCAGTACTTC	CASSPTPGQQETQYF
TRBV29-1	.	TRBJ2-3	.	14	TGCAGCGTTGGCGGCTCCACCACCACAGATACGCAGTATTTT	CSVGGSTTTDTQYF
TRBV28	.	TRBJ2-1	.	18	TGTGCCAGCAGCGAGTGGATAACCGGGACCCCGGTGGGCGATGAGCAGTTCTTC	CASSEWITGTPVGDEQFF
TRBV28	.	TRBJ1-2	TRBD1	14	TGTGCCAGCAGTCTACGGACAGGGGACTATGGCTACACCTTC	CASSLRTGDYGYTF
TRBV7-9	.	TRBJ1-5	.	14	TGTGCCAGCAGCCTGGACAGTAGCAATCAGCCCCAGCATTTT	CASSLDSSNQPQHF
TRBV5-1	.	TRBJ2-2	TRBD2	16	TGCGCCAGCAGCTCCCCCCTAGCGGGAGTATCCGGGGAGCTGTTTTTT	CASSSPLAGVSGELFF
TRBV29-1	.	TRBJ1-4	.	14	TGCAGCGTCGAAGCAGGTCAGGGCCCCGAAAAACTGTTTTTT	CSVEAGQGPEKLFF
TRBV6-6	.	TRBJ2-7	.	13	TGTGCCAGCAGTAACTCCCGTGACTACGAGCAGTACTTC	CASSNSRDYEQYF
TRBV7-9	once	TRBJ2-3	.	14	TGTGCCAGCAGCTTAGAACAGAGCACAGATACGCAGTATTTT	CASSLEQSTDTQYF
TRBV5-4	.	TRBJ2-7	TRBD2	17	TGTGCCAGCAGCGGGCCGGACTCACTAGCGGGAGCGAGCGAGCAGTACTTC	CASSGPDSLAGASEQYF
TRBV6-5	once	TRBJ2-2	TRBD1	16	TGTGCCAGCAGTTACTGGGACAGGGCTAACACCGGGGAGCTGTTTTTT	CASSYWDRANTGELFF
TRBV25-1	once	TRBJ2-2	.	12	TGTGCCACAGCATTAGCCACCGGGGAGCTGTTTTTT	CATALATGELFF
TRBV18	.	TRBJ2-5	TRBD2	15	TGTGCCAGCTCACCAATGAGCGGGACTGAAGAGACCCAGTACTTC	CASSPMSGTEETQYF
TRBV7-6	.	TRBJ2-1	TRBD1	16	TGTGCCAGCAGCTCGGCCCGAACCGGGACAGACAATGAGCAGTTCTTC	CASSSARTGTDNEQFF
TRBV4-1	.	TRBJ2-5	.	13	TGCGCCAGCAGCCAACAGCTCGGGGAGACCCAGTACTTC	CASSQQLGETQYF
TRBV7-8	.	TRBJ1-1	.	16	TGTGCCAGCAGCTTAGCGCGCTTTGCAGTTTCCACTGAAGCTTTCTTT	CASSLARFAVSTEAFF
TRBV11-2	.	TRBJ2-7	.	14	TGTGCCAGCAGCGACCGGACCGGATTCTACGAGCAGTACTTC	CASSDRTGFYEQYF